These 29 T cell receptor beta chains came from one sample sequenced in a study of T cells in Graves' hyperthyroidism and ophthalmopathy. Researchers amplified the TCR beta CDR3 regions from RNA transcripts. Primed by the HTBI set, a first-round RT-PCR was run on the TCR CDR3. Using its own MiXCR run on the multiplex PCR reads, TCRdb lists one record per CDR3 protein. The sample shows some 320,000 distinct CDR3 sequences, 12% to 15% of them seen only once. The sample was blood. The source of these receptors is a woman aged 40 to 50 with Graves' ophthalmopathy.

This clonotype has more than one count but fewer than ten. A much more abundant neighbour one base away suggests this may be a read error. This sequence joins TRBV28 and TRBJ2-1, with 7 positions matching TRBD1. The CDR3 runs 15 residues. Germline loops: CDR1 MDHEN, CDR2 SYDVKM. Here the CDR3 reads CASSLRSGGRNEQSF. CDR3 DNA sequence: TGTGCCAGCAGTTTAAGGTCAGGGGGTCGTAATGAGCAGTCCTTC.

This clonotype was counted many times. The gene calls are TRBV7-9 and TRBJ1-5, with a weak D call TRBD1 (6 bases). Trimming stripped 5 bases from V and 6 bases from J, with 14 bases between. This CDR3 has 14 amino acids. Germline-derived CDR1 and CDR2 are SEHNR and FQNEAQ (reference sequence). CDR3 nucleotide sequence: TGTGCCAGCAGCGAGGACAGTTGGGGTCAGCCCCAGCATTTT. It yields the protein CASSEDSWGQPQHF.

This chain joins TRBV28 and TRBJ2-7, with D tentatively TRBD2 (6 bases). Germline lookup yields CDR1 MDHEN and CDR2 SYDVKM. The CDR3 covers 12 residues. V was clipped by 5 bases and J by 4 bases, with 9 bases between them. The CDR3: CASSGTVYEQYF. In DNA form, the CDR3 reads TGTGCCAGCAGTGGGACTGTGTACGAGCAGTACTTC.

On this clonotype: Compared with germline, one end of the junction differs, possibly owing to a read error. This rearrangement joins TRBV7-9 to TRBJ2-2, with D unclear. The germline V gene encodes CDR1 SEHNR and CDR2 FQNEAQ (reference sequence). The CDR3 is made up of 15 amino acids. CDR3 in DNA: TGTGCCAGCAGCCCGTTGCCTGGGAACATCGGGGAGCTGTTTTTT. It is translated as CASSPLPGNIGELFF.

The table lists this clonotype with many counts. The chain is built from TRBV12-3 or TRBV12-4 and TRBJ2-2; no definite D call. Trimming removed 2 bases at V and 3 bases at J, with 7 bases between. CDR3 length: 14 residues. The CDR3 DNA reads TGTGCCAGCAGTTTACAGGAATACACCGGGGAGCTGTTTTTT. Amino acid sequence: CASSLQEYTGELFF.

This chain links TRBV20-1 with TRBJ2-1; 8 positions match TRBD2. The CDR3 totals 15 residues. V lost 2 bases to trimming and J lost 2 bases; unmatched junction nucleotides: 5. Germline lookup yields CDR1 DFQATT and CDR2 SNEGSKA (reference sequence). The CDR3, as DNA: TGCAGTGCTAGAAAACTAGCGGACCCCTACAATGAGCAGTTCTTC. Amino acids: CSARKLADPYNEQFF.

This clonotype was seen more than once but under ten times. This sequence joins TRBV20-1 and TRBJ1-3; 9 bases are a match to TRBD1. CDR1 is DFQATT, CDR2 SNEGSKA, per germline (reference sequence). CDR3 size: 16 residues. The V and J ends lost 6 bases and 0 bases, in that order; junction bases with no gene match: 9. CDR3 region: CSAILLGQGSGNTIYF. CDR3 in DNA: TGCAGTGCCATTTTGCTGGGACAGGGCTCTGGAAACACCATATATTTT.

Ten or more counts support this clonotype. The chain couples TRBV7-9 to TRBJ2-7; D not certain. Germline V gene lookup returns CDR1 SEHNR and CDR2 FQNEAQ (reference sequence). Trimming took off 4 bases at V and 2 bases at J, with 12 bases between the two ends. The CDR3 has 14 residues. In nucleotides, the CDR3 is TGTGCCAGCAGCTGGGCTTTGTCCCCCTACGAGCAGTACTTC. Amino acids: CASSWALSPYEQYF.

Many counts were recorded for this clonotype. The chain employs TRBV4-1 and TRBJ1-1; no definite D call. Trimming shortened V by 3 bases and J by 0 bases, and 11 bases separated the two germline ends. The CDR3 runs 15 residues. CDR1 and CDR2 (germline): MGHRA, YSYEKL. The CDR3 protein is CASSQAASLNTEAFF. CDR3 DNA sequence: TGCGCCAGCAGCCAGGCGGCCAGCCTGAACACTGAAGCTTTCTTT.

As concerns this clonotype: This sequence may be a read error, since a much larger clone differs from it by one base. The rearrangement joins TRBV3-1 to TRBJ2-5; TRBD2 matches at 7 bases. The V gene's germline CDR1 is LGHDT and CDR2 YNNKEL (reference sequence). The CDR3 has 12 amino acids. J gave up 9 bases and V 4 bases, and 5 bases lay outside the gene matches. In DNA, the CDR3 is TGTGCCAGCAGCCGTAGAACTAGCGCCCAGTACTTC. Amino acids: CASSRRTSAQYF.

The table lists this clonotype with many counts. The CDR3 bases are TGTGCCAGCAGTTACGCAGGGGGTGACGGCTACGAGCAGTACTTC. This sequence encodes CASSYAGGDGYEQYF. This chain joins TRBV6-6 and TRBJ2-7, with TRBD1 identical over 7 bases. Germline assignment: CDR1 MNHNY and CDR2 SVGAGI (reference sequence). The V and J ends lost 2 bases and 3 bases, in that order; junction bases with no gene match: 7. The CDR3 has 15 residues.

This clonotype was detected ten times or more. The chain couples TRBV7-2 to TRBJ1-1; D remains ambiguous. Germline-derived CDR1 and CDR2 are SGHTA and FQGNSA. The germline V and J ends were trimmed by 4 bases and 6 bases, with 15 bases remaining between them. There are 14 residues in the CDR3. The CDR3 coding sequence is TGTGCCAGCAGCTCCGGTACCGGCCTATCTGAAGCTTTCTTT. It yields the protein CASSSGTGLSEAFF.

The CDR3: CASSFRDEQFF. The CDR3 DNA follows: TGTGCCAGCAGCTTTCGGGATGAGCAGTTCTTC. V gene TRBV5-6 combines with J gene TRBJ2-1; no reliable D call. The germline V gene encodes CDR1 SGHDT and CDR2 YYEEEE. V was trimmed by 2 bases and J by 8 bases, leaving 5 bases between them. The CDR3 has 11 residues.

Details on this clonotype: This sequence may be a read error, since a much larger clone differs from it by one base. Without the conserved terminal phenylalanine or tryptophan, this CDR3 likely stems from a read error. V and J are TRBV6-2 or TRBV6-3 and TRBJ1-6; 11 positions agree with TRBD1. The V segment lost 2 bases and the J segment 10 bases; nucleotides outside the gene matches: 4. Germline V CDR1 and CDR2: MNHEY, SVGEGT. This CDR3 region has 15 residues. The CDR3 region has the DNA TGTGCCAGCAGTTACGACCGGACAGGGGGCTCACCCCTCCACTCT. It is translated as CASSYDRTGGSPLHS.

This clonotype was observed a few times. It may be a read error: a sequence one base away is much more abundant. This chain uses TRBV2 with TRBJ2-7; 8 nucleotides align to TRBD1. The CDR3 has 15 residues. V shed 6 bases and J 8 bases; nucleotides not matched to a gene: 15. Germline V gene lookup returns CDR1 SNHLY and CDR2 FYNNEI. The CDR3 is CASRTTGAGGAQQYF. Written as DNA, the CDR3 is TGTGCCAGCAGGACCACCGGGGCAGGGGGCGCGCAGCAGTACTTC.

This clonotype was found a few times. The CDR3 nucleotides read TGTGCCAGCAGCTTAGCCGCGACAGGTTATCAGCCCCAGCATTTT. Translating it yields CASSLAATGYQPQHF. The chain uses TRBV7-2 and TRBJ1-5; D is perhaps TRBD1 (6 bases). The CDR3 contains 15 residues. V lost 0 bases, J lost 5 bases, and 11 bases lay in between. Looked up from germline, CDR1 is SGHTA and CDR2 is FQGNSA.

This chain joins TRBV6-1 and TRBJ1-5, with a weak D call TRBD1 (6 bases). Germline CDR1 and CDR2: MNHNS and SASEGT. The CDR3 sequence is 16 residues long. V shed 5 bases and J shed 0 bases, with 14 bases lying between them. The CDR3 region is CASSPRTAYSNQPQHF. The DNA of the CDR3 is TGTGCCAGCAGTCCCAGGACAGCCTATAGCAATCAGCCCCAGCATTTT.

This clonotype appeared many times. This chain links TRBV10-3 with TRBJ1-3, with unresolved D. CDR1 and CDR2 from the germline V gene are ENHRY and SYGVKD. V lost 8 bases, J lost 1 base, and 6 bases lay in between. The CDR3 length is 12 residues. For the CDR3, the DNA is TGTGCCATCGCCTTTTCTGGAAACACCATATATTTT. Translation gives CAIAFSGNTIYF.

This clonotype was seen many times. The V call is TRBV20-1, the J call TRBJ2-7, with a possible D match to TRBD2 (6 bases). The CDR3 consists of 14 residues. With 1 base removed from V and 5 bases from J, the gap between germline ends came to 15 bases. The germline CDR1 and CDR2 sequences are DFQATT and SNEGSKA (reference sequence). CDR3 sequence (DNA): TGCAGTGCTAGAGTGGGCGGCGGGATGAACGAGCAGTACTTC. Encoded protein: CSARVGGGMNEQYF.

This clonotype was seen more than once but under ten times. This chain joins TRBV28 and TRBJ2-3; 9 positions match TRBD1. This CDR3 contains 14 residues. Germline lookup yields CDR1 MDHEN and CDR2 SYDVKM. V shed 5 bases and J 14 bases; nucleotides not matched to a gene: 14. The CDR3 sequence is CASSDRDRAHPGYF. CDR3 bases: TGTGCCAGCAGTGATCGGGACAGGGCCCATCCGGGGTATTTT.

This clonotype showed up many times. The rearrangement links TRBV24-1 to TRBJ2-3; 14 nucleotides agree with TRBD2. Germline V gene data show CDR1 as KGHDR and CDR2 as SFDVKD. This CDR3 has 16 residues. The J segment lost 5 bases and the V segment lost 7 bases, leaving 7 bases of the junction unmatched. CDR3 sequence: CATSETSGRVEDTQYF. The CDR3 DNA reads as TGTGCCACCAGCGAGACTAGCGGGAGGGTGGAAGATACGCAGTATTTT.

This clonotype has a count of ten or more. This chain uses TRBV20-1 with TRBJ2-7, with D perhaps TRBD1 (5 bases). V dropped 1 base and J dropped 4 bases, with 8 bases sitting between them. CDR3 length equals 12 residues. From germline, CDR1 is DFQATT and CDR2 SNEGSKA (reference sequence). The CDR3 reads CSARGGRYEQYF. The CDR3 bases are TGCAGTGCTAGAGGGGGCCGGTACGAGCAGTACTTC.

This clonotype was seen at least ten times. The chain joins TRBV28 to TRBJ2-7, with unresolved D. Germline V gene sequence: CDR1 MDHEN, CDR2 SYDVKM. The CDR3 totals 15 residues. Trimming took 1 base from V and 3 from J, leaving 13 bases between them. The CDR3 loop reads CASSLSLIGDYEQYF. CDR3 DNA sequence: TGTGCCAGCAGTTTATCTCTCATTGGGGACTACGAGCAGTACTTC.

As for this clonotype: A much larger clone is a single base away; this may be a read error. CDR3 sequence reads: CASSRTGTYNEQFF. CDR3 bases: TGTGCCAGCAGCAGGACCGGGACTTACAATGAGCAGTTCTTC. V and J are TRBV9 and TRBJ2-1; the D gene is possibly TRBD2 (6 bases). Germline values: CDR1 SGDLS, CDR2 YYNGEE. There are 14 residues in the CDR3. V lost 4 bases, J lost 4 bases, and 12 bases lay in between.

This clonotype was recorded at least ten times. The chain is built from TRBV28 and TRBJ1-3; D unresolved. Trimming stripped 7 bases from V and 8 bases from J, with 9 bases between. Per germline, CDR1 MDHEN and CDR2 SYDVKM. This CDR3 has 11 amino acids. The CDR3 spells CASMEGYTIYF. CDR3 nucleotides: TGTGCCAGCATGGAGGGCTACACCATATATTTT.

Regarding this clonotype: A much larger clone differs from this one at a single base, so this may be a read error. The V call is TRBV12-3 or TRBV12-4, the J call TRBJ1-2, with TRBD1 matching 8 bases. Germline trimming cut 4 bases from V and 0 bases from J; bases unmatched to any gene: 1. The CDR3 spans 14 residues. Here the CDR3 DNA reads TGTGCCAGCAGTTGGGGACAGGCTAACTATGGCTACACCTTC. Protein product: CASSWGQANYGYTF.

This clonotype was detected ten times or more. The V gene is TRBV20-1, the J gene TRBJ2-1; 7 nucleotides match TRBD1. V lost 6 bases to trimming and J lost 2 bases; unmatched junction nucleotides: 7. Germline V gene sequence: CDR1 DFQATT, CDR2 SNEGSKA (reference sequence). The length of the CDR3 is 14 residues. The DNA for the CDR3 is TGCAGTGCGTTCGGGACAGAGACCTACAATGAGCAGTTCTTC. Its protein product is CSAFGTETYNEQFF.

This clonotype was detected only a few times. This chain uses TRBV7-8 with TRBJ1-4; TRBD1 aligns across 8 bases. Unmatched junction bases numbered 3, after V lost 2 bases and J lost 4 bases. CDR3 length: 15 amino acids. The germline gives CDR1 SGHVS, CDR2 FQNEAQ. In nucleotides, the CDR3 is TGTGCCAGCAGCTTACAGGGGGCTCGTAATGAAAAACTGTTTTTT. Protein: CASSLQGARNEKLFF.

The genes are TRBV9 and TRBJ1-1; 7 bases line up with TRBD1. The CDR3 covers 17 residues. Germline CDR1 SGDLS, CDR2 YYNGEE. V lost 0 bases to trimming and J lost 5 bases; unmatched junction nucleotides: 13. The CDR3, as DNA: TGTGCCAGCAGCGTAGGGGCGGACAGGAGGGTGTCAACTGAAGCTTTCTTT. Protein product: CASSVGADRRVSTEAFF.